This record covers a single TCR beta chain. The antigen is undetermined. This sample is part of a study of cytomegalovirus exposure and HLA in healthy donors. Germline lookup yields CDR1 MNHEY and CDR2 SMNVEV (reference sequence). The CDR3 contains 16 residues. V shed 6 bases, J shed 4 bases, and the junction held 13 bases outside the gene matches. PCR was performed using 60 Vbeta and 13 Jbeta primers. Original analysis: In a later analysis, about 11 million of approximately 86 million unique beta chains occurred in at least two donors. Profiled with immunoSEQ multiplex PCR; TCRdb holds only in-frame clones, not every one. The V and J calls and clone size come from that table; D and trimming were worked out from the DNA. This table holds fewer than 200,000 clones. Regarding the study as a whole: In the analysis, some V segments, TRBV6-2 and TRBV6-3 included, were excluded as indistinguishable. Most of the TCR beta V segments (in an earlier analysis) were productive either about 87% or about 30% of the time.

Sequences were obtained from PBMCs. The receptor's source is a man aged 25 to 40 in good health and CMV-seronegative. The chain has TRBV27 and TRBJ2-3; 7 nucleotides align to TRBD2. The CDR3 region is CASRRRLAVPSDTQYF. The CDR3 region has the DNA TGTGCCAGCAGGCGTAGACTAGCTGTACCCTCAGATACGCAGTATTTT.